Ten or more counts support the clone carrying this T cell receptor beta chain. The data belong to a study of neurological immune-mediated disorders. The unsorted libraries originated from 2 million PBMCs kept at -80 C. Germline loops: CDR1 MNHEY, CDR2 SMNVEV (reference sequence). The V gene lost 0 bases and the J gene lost 2 bases, with 8 bases spanning the gap. The CDR3 is 14 residues long. TCRdb used MiXCR to reprocess the 5' RACE reads, holding one entry per CDR3 protein. The sample has tens of thousands of distinct CDR3 sequences; over 3% are singletons. This receptor was identified in a man aged 35 to 55 with multiple sclerosis. Source material: PBMCs. The chain uses TRBV27 and TRBJ2-7; the D gene is possibly TRBD1 (5 bases). DNA of the CDR3: TGTGCCAGCAGTTTATCCGACAGCACCTACGAGCAGTACTTC. Its protein product is CASSLSDSTYEQYF.